The source of this T cell receptor beta chain is a study of blood T cell repertoires in COVID-19. Symptom resolution, clearance, or two negative PCRs marked the recovered donors of Cohort 3. Concerning this clone: Other DNA sequences in the same sample also yield this CDR3.

With 0 bases removed from V and 1 base from J, the gap between germline ends came to 7 bases. CDR1 SGHRS and CDR2 YFSETQ come from the germline V gene. The CDR3 consists of 14 residues. Per the study methods: Amplification of reference gene primers provided the estimated nucleated cell counts. Libraries were prepared by immunoSEQ multiplex PCR; TCRdb keeps only in-frame clonotypes and omits some of them. D and trimming were read from the DNA, whereas the V and J calls and clone size are those reported in that table. This sample has roughly 200,000 clones, with approximately 89% found just once. This sequence originates from a man in his forties or fifties who had recovered from COVID-19. The rearrangement uses TRBV5-1 and TRBJ1-1; D not certain. Material for sequencing was PBMCs or T cells enriched from blood (not recorded which). CDR3 amino acids: CASSLGTANTEAFF. The CDR3 coding sequence is TGCGCCAGCAGCTTGGGAACAGCGAACACTGAAGCTTTCTTT.